These 23 T cell receptor beta chains were all obtained from the same sample, sequenced in a study of blood T cell repertoires in COVID-19 (TCRdb year 2020). The library was built by means of the immunoSEQ multiplex PCR assay. TCRdb limited this immuneACCESS table to in-frame rearrangements with V and J called. A share of clones is missing; checked studies link under half to unresolved V genes, and the rest is unexplained. This sample comprises 150,000 to 200,000 clones, about 85% of them detected only once. The top ten hold roughly 25% of the sample. The sequencing input was peripheral blood. Receptor source: a man in his 60s with acute or convalescent COVID-19.

The chain links TRBV5-1 to TRBJ2-6, with TRBD1 matching over 8 bases. The CDR3 consists of 16 residues. CDR1 SGHRS and CDR2 YFSETQ come from the germline V gene. Germline trimming cut 4 bases from V and 7 bases from J; bases unmatched to any gene: 10. Written as DNA, the CDR3 is TGCGCCAGCAGCCAGGGGGCGGCTTACGGAGCCAACGTCCTGACTTTC. Protein product: CASSQGAAYGANVLTF.

The chain couples TRBV20-1 to TRBJ2-7; 8 nucleotides agree with TRBD2. This CDR3 region has 13 residues. After removal of 3 bases from V and 3 bases from J, the junction contained 4 bases not matched to a gene. Germline loops: CDR1 DFQATT, CDR2 SNEGSKA (reference sequence). The CDR3 coding sequence is TGCAGTGCTAGTTTAAGCGGGAGCTACGAGCAGTACTTC. Protein sequence: CSASLSGSYEQYF.

The chain is built from TRBV7-9 and TRBJ1-1; TRBD1 might be the D (5 bases). The CDR3 has 14 amino acids. V gave up 1 base and J gave up 1 base, with 7 bases separating them. Per germline, CDR1 SEHNR and CDR2 FQNEAQ (reference sequence). The CDR3: CASSLVRGNTEAFF. The CDR3, as DNA: TGTGCCAGCAGCTTAGTAAGGGGGAACACTGAAGCTTTCTTT.

At least ten counts were recorded for this clone. The chain carries TRBV6-6 and TRBJ1-2; possibly TRBD1 for D (5 bases). Trimming left V 5 bases short and J 1 base short, with 14 bases between. CDR1 is MNHNY, CDR2 SVGAGI, per germline (reference sequence). The CDR3 loop spans 15 amino acids. The CDR3 here is CASSPRRTLNYGYTF. The CDR3 DNA sequence: TGTGCCAGCAGTCCCCGTCGGACACTTAACTATGGCTACACCTTC.

The chain combines TRBV12-3 or TRBV12-4 with TRBJ1-2; TRBD1 aligns across 7 bases. The CDR3 totals 13 residues. The V and J ends lost 6 bases and 2 bases, in that order; junction bases with no gene match: 3. CDR3 sequence (DNA): TGTGCCAGCAGCCAACAGGGGAACTATGGCTACACCTTC. It specifies CASSQQGNYGYTF.

The chain uses TRBV10-3 and TRBJ2-3; 9 bases match TRBD1. CDR3 length: 13 residues. Germline CDR1 and CDR2: ENHRY and SYGVKD. Unmatched junction bases numbered 6, after V lost 10 bases and J lost 4 bases. This CDR3 reads CATGGQGPDTQYF. For the CDR3, the DNA is TGTGCCACCGGGGGACAGGGCCCAGATACGCAGTATTTT.

J is TRBJ2-7 and V is TRBV27; D possibly corresponds to TRBD1 (6 bases). Germline CDR1 is MNHEY and CDR2 is SMNVEV (reference sequence). The CDR3 has 15 residues. V gave up 6 bases and J gave up 0 bases, with 15 bases separating them. The CDR3 sequence: CASSLLMGASYEQYF. CDR3 DNA: TGTGCCAGCAGCTTACTTATGGGGGCCTCCTACGAGCAGTACTTC.

The rearrangement uses TRBV7-9 and TRBJ1-3, with TRBD1 matching 9 bases. Germline CDR1 reads SEHNR; CDR2 reads FQNEAQ (reference sequence). The V and J ends lost 5 bases and 2 bases, in that order; junction bases with no gene match: 7. The CDR3 sequence is 16 residues long. The DNA of the CDR3 is TGTGCCAGCAGCGAGGTACGGACAGGGGCTGGAAACACCATATATTTT. Translation: CASSEVRTGAGNTIYF.

This rearrangement joins TRBV20-1 to TRBJ1-1; tentative D call: TRBD1 (5 bases). This CDR3 has 11 amino acids. V was clipped by 5 bases and J by 7 bases, with 11 bases between them. Germline V gene sequence: CDR1 DFQATT, CDR2 SNEGSKA (reference sequence). CDR3 DNA: TGCAGTGCTGGGGCTTGGGATGAAGCTTTCTTT. Protein product: CSAGAWDEAFF.

In DNA, the CDR3 is TGTGCCAGCAGTGAAGCCCTACAGGGGGCCTATGGCTACACCTTC. This encodes CASSEALQGAYGYTF. This chain connects TRBV6-1 to TRBJ1-2, with 9 bases fitting TRBD1. This CDR3 contains 15 residues. Germline lookup yields CDR1 MNHNS and CDR2 SASEGT. V dropped 0 bases and J dropped 4; count of bases not matched to a gene: 3.

This clone was counted only a few times. This chain joins TRBV27 and TRBJ1-4; the match to TRBD1 covers 8 bases. Trimming at V came to 5 bases and at J to 8 bases, leaving 7 bases not matched to a gene. CDR3 length equals 14 residues. The germline V gene has CDR1 MNHEY and CDR2 SMNVEV (reference sequence). CDR3 DNA: TGTGCCAGCAGTCCAGGGGGCGCGTGGGAAAAACTGTTTTTT. It yields the protein CASSPGGAWEKLFF.

The chain employs TRBV9 and TRBJ2-2; 10 bases map to TRBD2. J was trimmed by 1 base and V by 4 bases; bases with no gene match: 4. Germline V lookup: CDR1 SGDLS, CDR2 YYNGEE. The CDR3 covers 16 residues. The CDR3 spells CASSHRLAGNTGELFF. The CDR3 nucleotides read TGTGCCAGCAGCCATCGACTAGCGGGGAACACCGGGGAGCTGTTTTTT. The full variable domain, completed using reference TRBV9 and TRBJ2-2, is DSGVTQTPKHLITATGQRVTLRCSPRSGDLSVYWYQQSLDQGLQFLIQYYNGEERAKGNILERFSAQQFPDLHSELNLSSLELGDSALYFCASSHRLAGNTGELFFGEGSRLTVL.

The chain is built from TRBV4-2 and TRBJ2-3; TRBD2 matches 9 bases. CDR1 LGHNA and CDR2 YNFKEQ come from the germline V gene. After removal of 2 bases from V and 5 bases from J, the junction contained 8 bases not matched to a gene. This CDR3 contains 16 residues. The CDR3 loop is CASSQSGREGIDTQYF. CDR3 DNA sequence: TGTGCCAGCAGCCAAAGTGGGCGGGAGGGCATAGATACGCAGTATTTT.

This clone was found a few times. The rearrangement links TRBV6-5 to TRBJ1-1; TRBD1 agrees at 7 bases. This CDR3 is built from 15 residues. Germline CDR1 and CDR2: MNHEY and SVGAGI. Trimming removed 6 bases from V and 5 bases from J; junction bases left unmatched: 12. The CDR3 coding sequence is TGTGCCAGCAGCCCAGGGACAGCCATTCGGACTGAAGCTTTCTTT. Amino acids: CASSPGTAIRTEAFF.

V is TRBV6-1 and J is TRBJ1-2; the D is unclear. The V gene lost 3 bases and the J gene lost 5 bases, with 16 bases spanning the gap. In germline, CDR1 is MNHNS, CDR2 SASEGT. The length of the CDR3 is 15 residues. Written as DNA, the CDR3 is TGTGCCAGCAGTGAGGGCGATTATTGGAATTATGGCTACACCTTC. The encoded protein is CASSEGDYWNYGYTF.

This rearrangement joins TRBV5-1 to TRBJ1-4; a possible D gene is TRBD1 (5 bases). In germline, CDR1 is SGHRS, CDR2 YFSETQ. Trimming pared 4 bases from V and 6 bases from J, leaving 13 bases between. The CDR3 totals 14 residues. Written as DNA, the CDR3 is TGCGCCAGCAGCCGGACACTGACCCATGAAAAACTGTTTTTT. Translating gives CASSRTLTHEKLFF.

The V gene is TRBV27, the J gene TRBJ1-1; perhaps TRBD1 as D (5 bases). Between the trimmed V and J ends, which lost 8 bases and 2 bases, there was a span of 15 bases. CDR1 MNHEY and CDR2 SMNVEV come from the germline V gene (reference sequence). The length of the CDR3 is 14 residues. The CDR3 protein is CASSPGGYNTEAFF. CDR3 nucleotides: TGTGCCAGCTCGCCCGGGGGTTATAACACTGAAGCTTTCTTT.

V gene TRBV5-4 combines with J gene TRBJ1-2; 10 bases match TRBD1. The germline gives CDR1 SGHNT, CDR2 YYREEE (reference sequence). This CDR3 contains 15 residues. V trimming: 4 bases; J trimming: 4 bases; junction bases outside the gene matches: 7. The CDR3: CASSLPGQGTYGYTF. The CDR3 DNA reads TGTGCCAGCAGCCTACCGGGACAGGGGACCTATGGCTACACCTTC.

This rearrangement joins TRBV30 to TRBJ1-6; tentative D call: TRBD1 (6 bases). The CDR3 extends over 14 amino acids. The germline V and J ends were trimmed by 3 bases and 6 bases, with 12 bases remaining between them. The germline V gene has CDR1 GTSNPN and CDR2 SVGIG (reference sequence). CDR3 residues: CAWRVEGVNSPLHF. The CDR3 DNA sequence: TGTGCCTGGAGGGTCGAGGGGGTTAATTCACCCCTCCACTTT.

The table lists this clone with a few counts. The chain recombines TRBV3-1 (or the pseudogene TRBV3-2) with TRBJ1-4; D is possibly TRBD1 (6 bases). This CDR3 is built from 14 residues. Looked up from germline, CDR1 is LGHDT and CDR2 is YNNKEL (reference sequence). V lost 4 bases, J lost 8 bases, and 14 bases lay in between. CDR3 loop: CASSRKQGGEKLFF. The CDR3 DNA reads as TGTGCCAGCAGCCGGAAACAGGGCGGCGAAAAACTGTTTTTT.

The chain uses TRBV2 and TRBJ1-3; D unresolved. Trimming took 10 bases from V and 0 from J, leaving 10 bases between them. This CDR3 region has 13 residues. Germline V gives CDR1 SNHLY, CDR2 FYNNEI. The CDR3 sequence is CANQASSGNTIYF. DNA for the CDR3: TGTGCCAACCAGGCATCCTCTGGAAACACCATATATTTT.

The genes are TRBV5-6 and TRBJ2-4; tentative D call: TRBD1 (5 bases). This CDR3 is built from 12 residues. V lost 0 bases, J lost 10 bases, and 8 bases lay in between. CDR1 and CDR2 (germline): SGHDT, YYEEEE. CDR3 nucleotide sequence: TGTGCCAGCAGCTTGGGGGCAGGGATTCAGTACTTC. This gives the protein CASSLGAGIQYF.

This sequence joins TRBV28 and TRBJ2-3, with 10 bases matching TRBD1. Unmatched junction bases numbered 8, after V lost 3 bases and J lost 5 bases. This CDR3 contains 16 residues. Germline lookup yields CDR1 MDHEN and CDR2 SYDVKM. Written as DNA, the CDR3 is TGTGCCAGCAGTTTGCCAAGACAGGGGGCGGAAGATACGCAGTATTTT. This codes for CASSLPRQGAEDTQYF.